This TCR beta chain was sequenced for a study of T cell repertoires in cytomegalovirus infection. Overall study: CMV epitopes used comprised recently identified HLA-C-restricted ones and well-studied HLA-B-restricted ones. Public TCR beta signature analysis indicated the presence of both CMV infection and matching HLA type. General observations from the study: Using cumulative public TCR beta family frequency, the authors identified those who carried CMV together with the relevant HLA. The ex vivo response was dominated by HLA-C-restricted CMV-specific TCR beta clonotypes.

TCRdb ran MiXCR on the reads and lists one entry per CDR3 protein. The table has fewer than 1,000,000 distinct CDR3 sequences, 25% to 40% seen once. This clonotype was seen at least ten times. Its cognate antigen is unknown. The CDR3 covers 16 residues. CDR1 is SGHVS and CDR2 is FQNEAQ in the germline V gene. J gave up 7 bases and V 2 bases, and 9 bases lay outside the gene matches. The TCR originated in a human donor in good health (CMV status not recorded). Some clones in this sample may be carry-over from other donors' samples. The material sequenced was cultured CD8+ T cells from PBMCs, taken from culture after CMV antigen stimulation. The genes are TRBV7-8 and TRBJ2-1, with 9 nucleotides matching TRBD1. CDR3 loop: CASSLYGTGPRNEQFF. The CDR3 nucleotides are TGTGCCAGCAGCTTATACGGGACAGGGCCGAGGAATGAGCAGTTCTTC.